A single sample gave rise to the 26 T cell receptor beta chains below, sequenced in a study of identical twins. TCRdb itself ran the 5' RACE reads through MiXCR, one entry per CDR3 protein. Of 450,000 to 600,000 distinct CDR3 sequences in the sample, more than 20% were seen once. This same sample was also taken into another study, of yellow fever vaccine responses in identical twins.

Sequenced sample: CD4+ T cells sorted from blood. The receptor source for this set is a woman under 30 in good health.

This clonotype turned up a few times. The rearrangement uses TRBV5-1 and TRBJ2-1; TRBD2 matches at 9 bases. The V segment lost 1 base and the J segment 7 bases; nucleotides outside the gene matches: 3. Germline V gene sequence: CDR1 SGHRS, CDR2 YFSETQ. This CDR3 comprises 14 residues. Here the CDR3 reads CASSLPSGGNEQFF. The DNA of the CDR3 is TGCGCCAGCAGCTTGCCCAGCGGGGGGAATGAGCAGTTCTTC.

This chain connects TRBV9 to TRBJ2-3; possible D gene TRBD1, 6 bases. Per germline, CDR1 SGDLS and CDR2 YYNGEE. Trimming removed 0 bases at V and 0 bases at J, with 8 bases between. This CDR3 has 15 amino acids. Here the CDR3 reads CASSVGTDSTDTQYF. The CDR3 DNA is TGTGCCAGCAGCGTAGGGACAGATAGCACAGATACGCAGTATTTT.

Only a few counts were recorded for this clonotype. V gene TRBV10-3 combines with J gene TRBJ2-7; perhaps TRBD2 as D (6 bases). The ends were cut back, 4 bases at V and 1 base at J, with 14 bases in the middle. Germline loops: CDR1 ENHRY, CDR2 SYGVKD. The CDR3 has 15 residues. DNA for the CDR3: TGTGCCATCAGTGCCACCCCTAGCGCATCCTACGAGCAGTACTTC. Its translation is CAISATPSASYEQYF.

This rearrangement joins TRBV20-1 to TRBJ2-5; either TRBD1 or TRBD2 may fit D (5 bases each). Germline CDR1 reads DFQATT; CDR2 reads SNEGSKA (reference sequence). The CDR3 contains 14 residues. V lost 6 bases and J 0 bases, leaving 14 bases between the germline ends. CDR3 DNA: TGCAGTGCAAACGCCGGGACCAACCAAGAGACCCAGTACTTC. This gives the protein CSANAGTNQETQYF.

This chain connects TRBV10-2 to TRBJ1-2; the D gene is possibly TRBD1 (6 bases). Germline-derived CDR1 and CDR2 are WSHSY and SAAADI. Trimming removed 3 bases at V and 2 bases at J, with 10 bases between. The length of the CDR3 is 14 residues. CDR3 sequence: CASSDVTGNYGYTF. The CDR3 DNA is TGCGCCAGCAGTGACGTCACAGGGAACTATGGCTACACCTTC.

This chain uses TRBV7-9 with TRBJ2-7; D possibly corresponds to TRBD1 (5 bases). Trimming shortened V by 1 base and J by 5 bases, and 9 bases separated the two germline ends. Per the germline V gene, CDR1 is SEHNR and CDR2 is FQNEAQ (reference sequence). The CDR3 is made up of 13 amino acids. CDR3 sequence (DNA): TGTGCCAGCAGCTTAGGATCAGGGAACGAGCAGTACTTC. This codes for CASSLGSGNEQYF.

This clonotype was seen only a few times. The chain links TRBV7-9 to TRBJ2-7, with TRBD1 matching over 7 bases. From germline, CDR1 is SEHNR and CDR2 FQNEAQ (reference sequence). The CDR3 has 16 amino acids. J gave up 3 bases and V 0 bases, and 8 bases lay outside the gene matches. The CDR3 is CASSLAGGDRFYEQYF. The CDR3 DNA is TGTGCCAGCAGCTTAGCGGGTGGGGACAGATTCTACGAGCAGTACTTC.

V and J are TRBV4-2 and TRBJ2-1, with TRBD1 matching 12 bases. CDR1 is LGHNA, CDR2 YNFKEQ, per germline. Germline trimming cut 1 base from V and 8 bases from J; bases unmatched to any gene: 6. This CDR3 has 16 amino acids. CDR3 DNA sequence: TGTGCCAGCAGCCAAGCTCAGGGACAGGGGGCGTATGAGCAGTTCTTC. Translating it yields CASSQAQGQGAYEQFF.

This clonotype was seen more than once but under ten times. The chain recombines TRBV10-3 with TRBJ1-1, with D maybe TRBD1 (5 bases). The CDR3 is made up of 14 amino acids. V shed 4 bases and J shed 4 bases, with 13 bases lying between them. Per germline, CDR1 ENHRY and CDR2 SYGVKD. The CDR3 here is CAISGGAGPTEAFF. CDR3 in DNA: TGTGCCATCAGTGGAGGGGCAGGGCCCACTGAAGCTTTCTTT.

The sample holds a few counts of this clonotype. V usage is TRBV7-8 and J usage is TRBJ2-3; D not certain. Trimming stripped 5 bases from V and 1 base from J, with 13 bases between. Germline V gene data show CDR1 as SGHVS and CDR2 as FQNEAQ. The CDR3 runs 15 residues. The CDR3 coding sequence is TGTGCCAGCAGCCCCTGGATAGGCCGCACAGATACGCAGTATTTT. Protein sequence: CASSPWIGRTDTQYF.

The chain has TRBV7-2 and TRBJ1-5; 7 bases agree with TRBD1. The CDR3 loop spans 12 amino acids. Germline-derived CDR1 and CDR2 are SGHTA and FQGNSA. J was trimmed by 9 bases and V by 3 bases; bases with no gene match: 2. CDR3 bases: TGTGCCAGCAGCTTTAGGGGGCTGCCCCAGCATTTT. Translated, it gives CASSFRGLPQHF.

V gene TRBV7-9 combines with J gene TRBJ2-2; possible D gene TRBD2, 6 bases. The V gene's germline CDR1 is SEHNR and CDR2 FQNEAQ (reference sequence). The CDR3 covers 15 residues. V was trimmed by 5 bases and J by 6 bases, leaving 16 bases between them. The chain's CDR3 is CASSPGERFAGELFF. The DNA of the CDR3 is TGTGCCAGCAGCCCGGGAGAACGGTTCGCCGGGGAGCTGTTTTTT.

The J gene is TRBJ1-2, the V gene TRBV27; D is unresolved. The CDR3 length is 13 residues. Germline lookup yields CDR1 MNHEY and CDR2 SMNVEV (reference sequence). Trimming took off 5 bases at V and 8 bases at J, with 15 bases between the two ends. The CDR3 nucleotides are TGTGCCAGCAGTATCGACCCGTATTCCGGCTACACCTTC. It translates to CASSIDPYSGYTF.

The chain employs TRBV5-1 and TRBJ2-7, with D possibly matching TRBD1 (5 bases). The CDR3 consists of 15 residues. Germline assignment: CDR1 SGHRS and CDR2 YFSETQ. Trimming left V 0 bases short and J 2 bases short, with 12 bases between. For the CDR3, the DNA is TGCGCCAGCAGCTTGGTTACAGGATCCACCTACGAGCAGTACTTC. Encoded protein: CASSLVTGSTYEQYF.

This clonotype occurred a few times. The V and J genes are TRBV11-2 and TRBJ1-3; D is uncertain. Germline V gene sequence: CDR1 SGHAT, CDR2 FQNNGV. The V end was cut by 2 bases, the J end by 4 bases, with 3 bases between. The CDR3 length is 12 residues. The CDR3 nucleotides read TGTGCCAGCAGCTTAATCGGAAACACCATATATTTT. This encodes CASSLIGNTIYF.

CDR3 sequence reads: CASSYSGGRGYYEQYF. For the CDR3, the DNA is TGTGCCAGCAGTTACTCGGGGGGACGGGGCTACTACGAGCAGTACTTC. The chain recombines TRBV6-5 with TRBJ2-7; TRBD2 might be the D (6 bases). Trimming cost V 0 bases and J 3 bases, with 15 bases left between them. Germline V gene data show CDR1 as MNHEY and CDR2 as SVGAGI. This CDR3 region has 16 residues.

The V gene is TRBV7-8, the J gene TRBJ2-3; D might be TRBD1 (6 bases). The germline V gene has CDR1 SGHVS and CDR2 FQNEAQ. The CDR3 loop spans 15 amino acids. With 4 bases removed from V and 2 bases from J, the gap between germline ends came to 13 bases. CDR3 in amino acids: CASSSTGRSTDTQYF. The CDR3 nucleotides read TGTGCCAGCAGCTCCACAGGGCGGTCCACAGATACGCAGTATTTT.

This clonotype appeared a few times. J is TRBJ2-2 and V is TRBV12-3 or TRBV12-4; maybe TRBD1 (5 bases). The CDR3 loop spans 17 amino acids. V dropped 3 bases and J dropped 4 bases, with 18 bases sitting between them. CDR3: CASSFFSSGAGTGELFF. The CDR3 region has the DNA TGTGCCAGCAGTTTTTTTTCTTCTGGGGCCGGCACCGGGGAGCTGTTTTTT.

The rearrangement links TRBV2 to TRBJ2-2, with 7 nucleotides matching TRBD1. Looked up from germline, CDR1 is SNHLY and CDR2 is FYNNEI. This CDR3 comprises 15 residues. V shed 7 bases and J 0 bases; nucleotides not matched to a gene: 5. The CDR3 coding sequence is TGTGCCAGCACGGGACAGCCGTCGAACACCGGGGAGCTGTTTTTT. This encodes CASTGQPSNTGELFF.

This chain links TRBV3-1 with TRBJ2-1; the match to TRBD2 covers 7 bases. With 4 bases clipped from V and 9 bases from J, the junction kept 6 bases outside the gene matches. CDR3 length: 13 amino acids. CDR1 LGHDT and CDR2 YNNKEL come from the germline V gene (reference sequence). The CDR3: CASSPGTIGEQFF. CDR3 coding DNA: TGTGCCAGCAGCCCCGGGACTATCGGTGAGCAGTTCTTC.

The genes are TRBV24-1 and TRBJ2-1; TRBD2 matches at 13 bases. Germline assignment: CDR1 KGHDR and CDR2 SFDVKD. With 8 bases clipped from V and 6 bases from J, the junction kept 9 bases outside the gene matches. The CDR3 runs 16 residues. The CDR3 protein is CATTGTSGIEGNEQFF. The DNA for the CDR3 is TGTGCCACCACCGGGACTAGCGGGATTGAAGGCAATGAGCAGTTCTTC.

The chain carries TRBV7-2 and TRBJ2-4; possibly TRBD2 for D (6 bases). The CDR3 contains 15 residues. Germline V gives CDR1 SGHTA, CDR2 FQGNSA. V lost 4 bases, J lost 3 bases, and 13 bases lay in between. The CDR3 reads CASSSRREVKNIQYF. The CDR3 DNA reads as TGTGCCAGCAGCTCACGCAGGGAGGTCAAAAACATTCAGTACTTC.

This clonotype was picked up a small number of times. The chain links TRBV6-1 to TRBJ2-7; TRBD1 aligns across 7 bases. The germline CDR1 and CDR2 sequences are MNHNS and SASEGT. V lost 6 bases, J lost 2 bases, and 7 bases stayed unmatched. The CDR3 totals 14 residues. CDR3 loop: CASSRGQDAYEQYF. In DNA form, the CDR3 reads TGTGCCAGCAGCCGAGGACAGGACGCCTACGAGCAGTACTTC.

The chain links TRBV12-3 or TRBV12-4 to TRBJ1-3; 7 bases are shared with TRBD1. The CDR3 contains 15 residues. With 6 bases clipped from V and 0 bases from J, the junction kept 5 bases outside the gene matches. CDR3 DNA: TGTGCCAGCAGCCTCGGACAGGTCTCTGGAAACACCATATATTTT. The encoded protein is CASSLGQVSGNTIYF.

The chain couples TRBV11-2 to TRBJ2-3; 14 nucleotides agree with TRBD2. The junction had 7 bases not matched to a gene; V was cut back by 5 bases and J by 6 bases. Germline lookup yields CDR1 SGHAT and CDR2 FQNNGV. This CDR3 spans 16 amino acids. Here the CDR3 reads CASSPTSGGAWDTQYF. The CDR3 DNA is TGTGCCAGCAGCCCGACTAGCGGGGGGGCTTGGGATACGCAGTATTTT.

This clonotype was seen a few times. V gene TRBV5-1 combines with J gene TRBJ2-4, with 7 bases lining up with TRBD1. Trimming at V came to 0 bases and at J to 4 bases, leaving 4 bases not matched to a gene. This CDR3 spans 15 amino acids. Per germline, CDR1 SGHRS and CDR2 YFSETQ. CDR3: CASSLAGTEKNIQYF. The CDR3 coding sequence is TGCGCCAGCAGCTTGGCCGGGACAGAAAAAAACATTCAGTACTTC.